This TCR beta chain is drawn from a study of monozygotic twins with inflammatory bowel disease. Two nested PCRs, of 16 and 9 cycles, processed TCRalpha and TCRbeta cDNA. TCRdb re-called the 5' RACE reads and catalogs CDR3 proteins one per entry, DNA excluded. In total, the table holds fewer than 450,000 distinct CDR3 sequences. Whole-study results and caveats: IBD patients shared fewer clonotypes with others than healthy twins, especially with disease activity.

Collection yielded roughly 2.5 ml of blood per donor. The CDR3 extends over 17 amino acids. Looked up from germline, CDR1 is SGDLS and CDR2 is YYNGEE. To note about this clonotype: Its matching antigen is unknown.

This sequence joins TRBV9 and TRBJ2-7; the TCRdb D gene call, TRBD2, has no DNA to confirm it. The receptor was isolated from a human donor with ulcerative colitis or Crohn's disease, or a healthy co-twin of an affected twin (not recorded which). The sequenced sample consisted of blood. CDR3 region: CASSAGLAGVMHDEQYF.